A single sample gave rise to the 24 T cell receptor beta chains below, sequenced in a study of shared clonotypes between healthy human individuals (dated by TCRdb to about 2020). Receptors were amplified or captured by the immunoSEQ multiplex PCR assay. Not all clones reach the TCRdb copy of this immuneACCESS table, which keeps in-frame sequences only. Checked studies attribute under half of the gap to unresolved V genes and leave the rest unexplained. A total of 650,000 to 800,000 clones appear in this sample, 72% of them only once. The ten largest clones represent approximately 2% of the sample. Material for sequencing was memory CD4+ T cells sorted from blood. The meaning of the sample's cell subset or site label: CD45RA-negative fraction. The receptors come from a woman in her twenties or thirties in good health.

The J gene is TRBJ2-7, the V gene TRBV13; D is perhaps TRBD1 or TRBD2 (5 bases each). In germline, CDR1 is PRHDT, CDR2 FYEKMQ (reference sequence). V lost 6 bases, J lost 4 bases, and 16 bases lay in between. The CDR3 sequence is 14 residues long. The CDR3 DNA sequence: TGTGCCAGCAGAAGAGCCGGGACGCGGTACGAGCAGTACTTC. This translates into CASRRAGTRYEQYF.

A single count supports this clone. This chain links TRBV10-2 with TRBJ1-5; no clear D. With 3 bases removed from V and 1 base from J, the gap between germline ends came to 7 bases. The CDR3 runs 14 residues. Germline V gene lookup returns CDR1 WSHSY and CDR2 SAAADI. CDR3 DNA: TGCGCCAGCAGTGATCTGGGAAGCAATCAGCCCCAGCATTTT. It encodes CASSDLGSNQPQHF.

V gene TRBV11-2 combines with J gene TRBJ2-7; D gene uncertain. CDR1 SGHAT and CDR2 FQNNGV come from the germline V gene. V shed 1 base and J shed 4 bases, with 11 bases lying between them. The length of the CDR3 is 14 residues. Written as DNA, the CDR3 is TGTGCCAGCAGCTTAGGGGGAATTACTTACGAGCAGTACTTC. This encodes CASSLGGITYEQYF.

This chain uses TRBV11-2 with TRBJ2-1, with TRBD2 matching over 10 bases. Trimming at V came to 0 bases and at J to 2 bases, leaving 7 bases not matched to a gene. Germline CDR1 reads SGHAT; CDR2 reads FQNNGV. The CDR3 contains 18 residues. DNA for the CDR3: TGTGCCAGCAGCTTAGAGCCACTAGCGGGGAATCCCTACAATGAGCAGTTCTTC. Translated, it gives CASSLEPLAGNPYNEQFF.

V and J are TRBV5-1 and TRBJ1-2, with D possibly being TRBD1 (6 bases). The V end lost 4 bases, the J end lost 5 bases, and 21 bases lay between the germline ends. The CDR3 consists of 16 residues. Germline CDR1 SGHRS, CDR2 YFSETQ. The CDR3 bases are TGCGCCAGCAGCGCAAACAGGGACCCGGCGAGATATGGCTACACCTTC. This sequence encodes CASSANRDPARYGYTF.

The chain uses TRBV28 and TRBJ1-1, with TRBD1 identical over 11 bases. Looked up from germline, CDR1 is MDHEN and CDR2 is SYDVKM. V shed 3 bases and J 4 bases; nucleotides not matched to a gene: 4. This CDR3 has 15 residues. CDR3 sequence reads: CASSFRGQGATEAFF. DNA of the CDR3: TGTGCCAGCAGTTTCCGAGGACAGGGGGCCACTGAAGCTTTCTTT.

The chain links TRBV9 to TRBJ2-7; 13 bases line up with TRBD2. CDR3 size: 15 residues. Trimming cost V 4 bases and J 1 base; bases outside gene matches: 2. Germline lookup yields CDR1 SGDLS and CDR2 YYNGEE. CDR3 loop: CASSPGLAGSYEQYF. CDR3 DNA: TGTGCCAGCAGCCCGGGACTAGCGGGGTCCTACGAGCAGTACTTC.

The sample holds one count of this clone. The rearrangement uses TRBV27 and TRBJ1-1, with D maybe TRBD1 (6 bases). Per the germline V gene, CDR1 is MNHEY and CDR2 is SMNVEV (reference sequence). The V and J ends lost 5 bases and 6 bases respectively, with 19 bases between them. There are 15 residues in the CDR3. For the CDR3, the DNA is TGTGCCAGCAGTCTGCTGACAGGTCAGCTATCTGAAGCTTTCTTT. This codes for CASSLLTGQLSEAFF.

Points on this clone: The same CDR3 is also encoded by other DNA sequences in this sample. The chain employs TRBV5-1 and TRBJ2-1; D not resolved. This CDR3 comprises 15 residues. Per germline, CDR1 SGHRS and CDR2 YFSETQ. Trimming shortened V by 0 bases and J by 4 bases, and 11 bases separated the two germline ends. In DNA form, the CDR3 reads TGCGCCAGCAGCTTGGACTCCCTCGGGTACAATGAGCAGTTCTTC. It translates to CASSLDSLGYNEQFF.

Turning to this clone: The sample holds other DNA sequences that translate to the same CDR3. V is TRBV5-1 and J is TRBJ2-2, with D unclear. The V gene lost 3 bases and the J gene lost 4 bases, with 7 bases spanning the gap. The CDR3 is made up of 13 amino acids. Germline CDR1 and CDR2: SGHRS and YFSETQ. In DNA, the CDR3 is TGCGCCAGCAGCTCAGGCGGCACCGGGGAGCTGTTTTTT. It codes for CASSSGGTGELFF.

The chain joins TRBV6-1 to TRBJ1-5; 9 nucleotides line up with TRBD1. Germline values: CDR1 MNHNS, CDR2 SASEGT. CDR3 size: 15 residues. V shed 6 bases and J 7 bases; nucleotides not matched to a gene: 10. The CDR3 loop reads CASSPQGATGQPQHF. Here the CDR3 DNA reads TGTGCCAGCAGCCCACAGGGGGCGACGGGGCAGCCCCAGCATTTT.

The chain links TRBV7-2 to TRBJ2-5, with D possibly TRBD2 on 5 matching bases. This CDR3 spans 13 amino acids. Germline V gives CDR1 SGHTA, CDR2 FQGNSA. With 5 bases removed from V and 7 bases from J, the gap between germline ends came to 14 bases. The CDR3 region has the DNA TGTGCCAGCAGCGACTACCTAAGGGCGACCCAGTACTTC. This encodes CASSDYLRATQYF.

The chain has TRBV4-1 and TRBJ2-1; no reliable D call. CDR3 size: 15 residues. Trimming removed 0 bases from V and 3 bases from J, with 9 bases in between. Germline lookup yields CDR1 MGHRA and CDR2 YSYEKL. CDR3 sequence: CASSQEVANYNEQFF. In DNA form, the CDR3 reads TGCGCCAGCAGCCAAGAGGTGGCGAACTACAATGAGCAGTTCTTC.

There are a few counts of this clone. V gene TRBV28 combines with J gene TRBJ1-4; 7 bases map to TRBD1. The CDR3 is made up of 16 amino acids. Germline loops: CDR1 MDHEN, CDR2 SYDVKM. The DNA for the CDR3 is TGTGCAACCGGGACAGAAGACCCCTCAACTAATGAAAAACTGTTTTTT. Amino acids: CATGTEDPSTNEKLFF.

In its sample, this clone was seen a few times. The chain joins TRBV18 to TRBJ2-7; possible D gene TRBD1, 6 bases. This CDR3 comprises 15 residues. CDR1 is KGHSH, CDR2 LQKENI, per germline. With 0 bases removed from V and 5 bases from J, the gap between germline ends came to 14 bases. CDR3 in DNA: TGTGCCAGCTCACCACCGGAGGACAGAGGCGACGAGCAGTACTTC. It codes for CASSPPEDRGDEQYF.

This clone came up once. The chain is built from TRBV28 and TRBJ2-1; TRBD2 agrees at 7 bases. The CDR3 is 15 amino acids. The ends lost 3 bases at V and 6 bases at J; junction bases unmatched: 8. The V gene's germline CDR1 is MDHEN and CDR2 SYDVKM. CDR3 coding DNA: TGTGCCAGCAGTTTGGTTAGCGGGCCGTTCAATGAGCAGTTCTTC. Protein: CASSLVSGPFNEQFF.

This clone was counted once. The CDR3 loop is CASSLTGGFYNEQFF. The CDR3 region has the DNA TGTGCCAGTAGTTTAACGGGAGGGTTCTACAATGAGCAGTTCTTC. V and J are TRBV19 and TRBJ2-1, with 8 positions matching TRBD2. With 5 bases clipped from V and 3 bases from J, the junction kept 6 bases outside the gene matches. The CDR3 has 15 residues. CDR1 is LNHDA, CDR2 SQIVND, per germline (reference sequence).

V usage is TRBV5-6 and J usage is TRBJ2-5; 7 nucleotides agree with TRBD1. V trimming: 4 bases; J trimming: 4 bases; junction bases outside the gene matches: 10. CDR1 and CDR2 (germline): SGHDT, YYEEEE. This CDR3 region has 15 residues. Here the CDR3 reads CASSKRQGVGETQYF. In DNA, the CDR3 is TGTGCCAGCAGCAAGAGACAGGGAGTGGGAGAGACCCAGTACTTC. Using reference TRBV5-6 and TRBJ2-5 for the parts outside the CDR3, the full variable domain is DAGVTQSPTHLIKTRGQQVTLRCSPKSGHDTVSWYQQALGQGPQFIFQYYEEEERQRGNFPDRFSGHQFPNYSSELNVNALLLGDSALYLCASSKRQGVGETQYFGPGTRLLVL.

There are a few counts of this clone. This sequence joins TRBV27 and TRBJ2-7; D may correspond to TRBD1 or TRBD2 (6 bases each). V was shortened by 8 bases and J by 6 bases, with 14 bases between the two germline ends. CDR3 length: 12 residues. CDR1 and CDR2 from the germline V gene are MNHEY and SMNVEV (reference sequence). In nucleotides, the CDR3 is TGTGCCAGCGGAAAACAGGGACTCGAGCAGTACTTC. Translation gives CASGKQGLEQYF.

The rearrangement joins TRBV7-2 to TRBJ1-2; D gene ambiguous. The CDR3 has 13 residues. Germline V gene data show CDR1 as SGHTA and CDR2 as FQGNSA. V was pared by 2 bases and J by 6 bases, with 10 bases between. CDR3 sequence (DNA): TGTGCCAGCAGCTTAAACAGCCAGAATGGCTACACCTTC. Amino acids: CASSLNSQNGYTF.

The chain is built from TRBV2 and TRBJ1-1; 10 nucleotides align to TRBD1. Per the germline V gene, CDR1 is SNHLY and CDR2 is FYNNEI. V lost 6 bases to trimming and J lost 5 bases; unmatched junction nucleotides: 6. The CDR3 spans 14 residues. In nucleotides, the CDR3 is TGTGCCAGCAGGGGGGGACAGGGGATAACTGAAGCTTTCTTT. Its translation is CASRGGQGITEAFF.

This rearrangement joins TRBV25-1 to TRBJ1-2; no clear D gene. This CDR3 contains 14 residues. In germline, CDR1 is MGHDK, CDR2 SYGVNS. Trimming removed 1 base at V and 0 bases at J, with 6 bases between. In nucleotides, the CDR3 is TGTGCCAGCAGTGAATCTTTAGCTAACTATGGCTACACCTTC. Its translation is CASSESLANYGYTF.

This clone was detected a few times. It may be a read error: a sequence one base away is much more abundant. This specimen includes other DNA sequences encoding the same CDR3. CDR3 region: CASSPQRDSYEQYF. In nucleotides, the CDR3 is TGTGCCAGCAGCCCCCAGCGGGACTCCTACGAGCAGTACTTC. The chain employs TRBV7-3 and TRBJ2-7, with 7 bases lining up with TRBD2. Unmatched junction bases numbered 4, after V lost 5 bases and J lost 0 bases. CDR1 and CDR2 (germline): SGHTA, FQGTGA. This CDR3 has 14 residues.

Here the CDR3 reads CASSLDGLSLYEQYF. The CDR3 DNA sequence: TGCGCCAGCAGCTTGGATGGACTCAGCCTCTACGAGCAGTACTTC. V is TRBV5-1 and J is TRBJ2-7; tentatively, D is TRBD2 (5 bases). The CDR3 has 15 amino acids. Germline V gene sequence: CDR1 SGHRS, CDR2 YFSETQ. V was pared by 0 bases and J by 3 bases, with 13 bases between.